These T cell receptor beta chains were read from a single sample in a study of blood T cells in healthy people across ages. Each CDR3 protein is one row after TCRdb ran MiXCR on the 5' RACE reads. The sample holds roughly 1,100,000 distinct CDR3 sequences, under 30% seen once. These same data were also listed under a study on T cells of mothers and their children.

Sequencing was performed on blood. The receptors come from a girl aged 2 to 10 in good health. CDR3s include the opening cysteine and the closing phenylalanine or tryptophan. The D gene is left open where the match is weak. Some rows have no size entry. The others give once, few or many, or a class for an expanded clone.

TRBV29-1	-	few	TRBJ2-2	CSVPPPVGGELFF	TGCAGCGTTCCTCCTCCTGTCGGCGGGGAGCTGTTTTTT
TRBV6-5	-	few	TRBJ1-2	CASSYFSGSNYGYTF	TGTGCCAGCAGTTACTTCTCAGGTAGTAACTATGGCTACACCTTC
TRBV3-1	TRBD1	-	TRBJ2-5	CASSHEIQGNLQETQYF	TGTGCCAGCAGTCACGAAATACAGGGGAACCTCCAAGAGACCCAGTACTTC
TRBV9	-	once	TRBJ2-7	CASSYTGFEQYF	TGTGCCAGCAGCTACACAGGGTTCGAGCAGTACTTC
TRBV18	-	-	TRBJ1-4	CASSSTGQSNEKLFF	TGTGCCAGCTCATCCACCGGACAGTCGAATGAAAAACTGTTTTTT
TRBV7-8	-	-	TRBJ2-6	CASLGANVLTF	TGTGCCAGCCTTGGGGCCAACGTCCTGACTTTC
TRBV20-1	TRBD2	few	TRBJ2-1	CSARGGGGSYNEQFF	TGCAGTGCTAGAGGTGGGGGGGGCTCCTACAATGAGCAGTTCTTC
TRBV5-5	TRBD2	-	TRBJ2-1	CASSRPGLDNEQFF	TGTGCCAGCAGCAGACCGGGACTAGACAATGAGCAGTTCTTC
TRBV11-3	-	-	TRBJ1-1	CASSLAALNTEAFF	TGTGCCAGCAGCTTAGCTGCCCTGAACACTGAAGCTTTCTTT
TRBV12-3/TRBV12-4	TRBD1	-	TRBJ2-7	CASSTVGTEGEQYF	TGTGCCAGCAGCACCGTAGGGACAGAAGGCGAGCAGTACTTC
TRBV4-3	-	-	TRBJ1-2	CASSHPWEDGYTF	TGCGCCAGCAGCCACCCATGGGAGGATGGCTACACCTTC
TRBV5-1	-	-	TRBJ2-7	CASSLNEDEQYF	TGCGCCAGCAGCTTGAACGAAGACGAGCAGTACTTC
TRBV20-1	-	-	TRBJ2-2	CSARDQPRMRDTGELFF	TGCAGTGCTAGAGACCAGCCTCGGATGAGGGACACCGGGGAGCTGTTTTTT
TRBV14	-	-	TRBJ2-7	CASSQVTGVGIHEQYF	TGTGCCAGCAGCCAAGTCACGGGAGTGGGGATACACGAGCAGTACTTC
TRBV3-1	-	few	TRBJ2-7	CASSQVYKTGSAYEQYF	TGTGCCAGCAGCCAAGTCTACAAGACAGGATCCGCCTACGAGCAGTACTTC
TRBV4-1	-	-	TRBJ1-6	CASSSTGSGALHF	TGCGCCAGCAGTTCAACGGGGTCCGGAGCTCTCCACTTT
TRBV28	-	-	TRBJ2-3	CASRTLSVLLADTQYF	TGTGCCAGCCGCACCCTTAGCGTTCTTCTAGCAGATACGCAGTATTTT